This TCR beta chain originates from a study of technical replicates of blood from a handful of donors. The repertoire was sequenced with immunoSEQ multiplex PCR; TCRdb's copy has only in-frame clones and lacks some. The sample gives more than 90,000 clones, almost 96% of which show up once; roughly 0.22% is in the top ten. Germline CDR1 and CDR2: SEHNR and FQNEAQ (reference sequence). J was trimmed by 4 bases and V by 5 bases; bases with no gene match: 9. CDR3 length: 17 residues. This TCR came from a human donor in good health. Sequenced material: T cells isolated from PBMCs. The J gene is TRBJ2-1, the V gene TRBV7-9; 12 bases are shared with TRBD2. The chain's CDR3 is CASSLTSGGTIYNEQFF. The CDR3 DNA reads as TGTGCCAGCAGCCTGACTAGCGGGGGAACCATATACAATGAGCAGTTCTTC.